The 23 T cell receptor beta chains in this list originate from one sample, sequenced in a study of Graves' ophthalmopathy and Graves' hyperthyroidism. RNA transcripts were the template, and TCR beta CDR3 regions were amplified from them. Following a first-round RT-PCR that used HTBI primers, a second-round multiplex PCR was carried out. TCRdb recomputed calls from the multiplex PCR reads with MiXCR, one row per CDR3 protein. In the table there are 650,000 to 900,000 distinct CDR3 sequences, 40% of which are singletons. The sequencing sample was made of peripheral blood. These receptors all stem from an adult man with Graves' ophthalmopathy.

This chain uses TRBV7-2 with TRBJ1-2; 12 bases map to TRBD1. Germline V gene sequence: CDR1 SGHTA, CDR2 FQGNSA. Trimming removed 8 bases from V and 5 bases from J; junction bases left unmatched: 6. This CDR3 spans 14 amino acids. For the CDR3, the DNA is TGTGCCAGCGGCTGGGACAGGGGGCCTTATGGCTACACCTTC. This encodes CASGWDRGPYGYTF.

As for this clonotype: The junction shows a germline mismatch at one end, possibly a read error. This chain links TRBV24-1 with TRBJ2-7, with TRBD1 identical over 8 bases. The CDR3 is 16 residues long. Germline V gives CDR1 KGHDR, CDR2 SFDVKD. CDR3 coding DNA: TGTGCCACCAGTGATCCCGGGACAGGAACCACCGGGGAGCTGTACTTC. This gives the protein CATSDPGTGTTGELYF.

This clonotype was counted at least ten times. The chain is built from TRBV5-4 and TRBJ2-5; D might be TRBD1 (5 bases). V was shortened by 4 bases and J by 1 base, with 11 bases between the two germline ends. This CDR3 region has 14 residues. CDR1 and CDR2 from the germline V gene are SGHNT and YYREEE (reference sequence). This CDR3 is CASSPDMFQETQYF. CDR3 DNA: TGTGCCAGCAGCCCGGACATGTTCCAAGAGACCCAGTACTTC.

As DNA, the CDR3 is TGTGCCAGCAGTTACTCGCGCAGGAACTATGGCTACACCTTC. Protein product: CASSYSRRNYGYTF. The V and J genes are TRBV6-5 and TRBJ1-2; D not resolved. The germline V gene encodes CDR1 MNHEY and CDR2 SVGAGI. V dropped 0 bases and J dropped 2 bases, with 7 bases sitting between them. CDR3 length equals 14 residues.

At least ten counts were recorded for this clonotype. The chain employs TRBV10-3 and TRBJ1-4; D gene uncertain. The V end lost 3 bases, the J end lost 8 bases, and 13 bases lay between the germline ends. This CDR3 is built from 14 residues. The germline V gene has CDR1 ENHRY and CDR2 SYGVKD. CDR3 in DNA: TGTGCCATCAGTGACCGATTTTTAGAAGAAAAACTGTTTTTT. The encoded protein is CAISDRFLEEKLFF.

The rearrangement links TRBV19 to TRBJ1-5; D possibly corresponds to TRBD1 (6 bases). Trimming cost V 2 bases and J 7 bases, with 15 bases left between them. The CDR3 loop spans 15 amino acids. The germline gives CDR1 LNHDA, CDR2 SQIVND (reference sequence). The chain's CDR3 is CASSIRGAWGQPQHF. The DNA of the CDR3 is TGTGCCAGTAGTATAAGGGGGGCTTGGGGGCAGCCCCAGCATTTT. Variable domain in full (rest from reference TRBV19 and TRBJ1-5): DGGITQSPKYLFRKEGQNVTLSCEQNLNHDAMYWYRQDPGQGLRLIYYSQIVNDFQKGDIAEGYSVSREKKESFPLTVTSAQKNPTAFYLCASSIRGAWGQPQHFGDGTRLSIL.

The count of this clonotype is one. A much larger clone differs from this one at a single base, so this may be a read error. CDR3: CASSLDSAYEQCF. In DNA form, the CDR3 reads TGTGCCAGCAGCTTGGACAGCGCCTACGAGCAGTGCTTC. V and J are TRBV7-9 and TRBJ2-7, with TRBD1 as a possible D gene (6 bases). The CDR3 covers 13 residues. CDR1 and CDR2 (germline): SEHNR, FQNEAQ (reference sequence).

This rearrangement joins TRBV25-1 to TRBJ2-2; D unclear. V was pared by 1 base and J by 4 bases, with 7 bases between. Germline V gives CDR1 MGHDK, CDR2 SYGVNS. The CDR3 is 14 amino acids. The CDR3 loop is CASSEWGSTGELFF. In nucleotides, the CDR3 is TGTGCCAGCAGTGAATGGGGTAGCACCGGGGAGCTGTTTTTT.

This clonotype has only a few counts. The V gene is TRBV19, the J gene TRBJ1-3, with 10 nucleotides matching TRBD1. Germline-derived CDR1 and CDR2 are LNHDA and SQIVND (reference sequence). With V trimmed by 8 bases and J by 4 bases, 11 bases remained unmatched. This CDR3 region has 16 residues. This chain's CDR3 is CASSTGQGEKGNTIYF. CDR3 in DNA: TGTGCCAGTTCGACAGGACAGGGGGAGAAAGGAAACACCATATATTTT.

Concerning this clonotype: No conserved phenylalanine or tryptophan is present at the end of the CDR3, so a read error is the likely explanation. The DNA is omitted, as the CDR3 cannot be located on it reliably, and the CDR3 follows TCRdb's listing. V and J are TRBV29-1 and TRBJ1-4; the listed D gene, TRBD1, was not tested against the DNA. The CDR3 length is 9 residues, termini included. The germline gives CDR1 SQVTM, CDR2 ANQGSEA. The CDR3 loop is CSALRTVNY.

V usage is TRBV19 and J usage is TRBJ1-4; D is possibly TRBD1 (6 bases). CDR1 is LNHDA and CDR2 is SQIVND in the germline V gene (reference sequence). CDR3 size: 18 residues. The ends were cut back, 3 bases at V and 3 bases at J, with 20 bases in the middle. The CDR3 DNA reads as TGTGCCAGTAGTATCCGGACAGCGTCCTCTGCAGCTAATGAAAAACTGTTTTTT. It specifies CASSIRTASSAANEKLFF.

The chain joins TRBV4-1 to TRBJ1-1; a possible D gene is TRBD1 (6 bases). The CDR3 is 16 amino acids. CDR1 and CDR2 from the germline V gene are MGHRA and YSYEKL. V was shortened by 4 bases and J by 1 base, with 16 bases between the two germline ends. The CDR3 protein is CASSPTGRGGNTEAFF. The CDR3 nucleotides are TGCGCCAGCAGCCCTACCGGGAGGGGGGGGAACACTGAAGCTTTCTTT.

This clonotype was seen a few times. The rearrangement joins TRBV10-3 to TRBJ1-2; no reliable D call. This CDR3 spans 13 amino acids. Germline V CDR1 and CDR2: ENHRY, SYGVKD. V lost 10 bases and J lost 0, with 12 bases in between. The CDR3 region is CASRKVANYGYTF. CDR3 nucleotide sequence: TGTGCCAGCAGGAAGGTCGCTAACTATGGCTACACCTTC.

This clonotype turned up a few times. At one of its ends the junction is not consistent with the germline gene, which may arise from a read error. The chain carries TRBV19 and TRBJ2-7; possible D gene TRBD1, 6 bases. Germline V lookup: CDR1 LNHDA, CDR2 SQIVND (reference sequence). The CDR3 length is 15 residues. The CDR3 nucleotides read TGTGCCAGTAGTATAGATCCCGGACAGCCCTACAAGCAGTACTTC. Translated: CASSIDPGQPYKQYF.

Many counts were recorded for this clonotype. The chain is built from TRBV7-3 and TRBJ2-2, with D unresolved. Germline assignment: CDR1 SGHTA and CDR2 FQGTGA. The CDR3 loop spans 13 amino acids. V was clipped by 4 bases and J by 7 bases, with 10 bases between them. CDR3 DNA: TGTGCCAGCAGCTCCCCAGGCTTCGGGGAGCTGTTTTTT. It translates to CASSSPGFGELFF. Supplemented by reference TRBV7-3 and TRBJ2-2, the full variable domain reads GAGVSQTPSNKVTEKGKYVELRCDPISGHTALYWYRQSLGQGPEFLIYFQGTGAADDSGLPNDRFFAVRPEGSVSTLKIQRTERGDSAVYLCASSSPGFGELFFGEGSRLTVL.

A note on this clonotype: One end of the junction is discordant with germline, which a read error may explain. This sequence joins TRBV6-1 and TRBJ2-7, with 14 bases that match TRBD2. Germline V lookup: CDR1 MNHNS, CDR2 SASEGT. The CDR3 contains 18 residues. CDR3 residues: CAGSYSSLGLAGDYEQYF. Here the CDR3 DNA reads TGTGCCGGCAGTTACTCCAGTCTGGGACTAGCGGGGGACTACGAGCAGTACTTC.

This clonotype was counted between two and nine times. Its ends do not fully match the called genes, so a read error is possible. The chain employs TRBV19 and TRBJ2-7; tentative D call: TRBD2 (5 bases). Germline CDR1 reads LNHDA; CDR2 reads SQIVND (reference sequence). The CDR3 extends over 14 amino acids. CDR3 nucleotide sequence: TGTGCCAGTAGCCCTGGGAGCCGCTCCGACGAGCAGTACTTC. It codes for CASSPGSRSDEQYF.

CDR3 DNA sequence: TGTGCCAGCAGCCCCCAGGGGGGGGACCCTTGGGAGACCCAGTACTTC. The encoded protein is CASSPQGGDPWETQYF. The V gene is TRBV7-8, the J gene TRBJ2-5; D assignment may be TRBD1 or TRBD2 (7 bases each). V lost 5 bases to trimming and J lost 5 bases, with 21 bases between them. This CDR3 region has 16 residues. Germline V gene sequence: CDR1 SGHVS, CDR2 FQNEAQ.

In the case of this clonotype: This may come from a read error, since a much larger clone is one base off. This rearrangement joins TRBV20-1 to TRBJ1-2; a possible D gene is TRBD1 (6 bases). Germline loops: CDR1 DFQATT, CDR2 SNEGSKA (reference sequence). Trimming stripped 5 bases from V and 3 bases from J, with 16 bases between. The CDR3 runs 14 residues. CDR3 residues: CSAPASQGDYGYTF. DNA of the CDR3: TGCAGTGCTCCTGCATCACAGGGAGACTATGGCTACACCTTC.

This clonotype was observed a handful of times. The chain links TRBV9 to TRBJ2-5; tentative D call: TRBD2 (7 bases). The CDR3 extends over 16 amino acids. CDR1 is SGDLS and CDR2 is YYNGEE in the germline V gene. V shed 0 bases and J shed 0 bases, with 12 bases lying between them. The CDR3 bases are TGTGCCAGCAGCGTAGAGGGGGGGGGTTACCAAGAGACCCAGTACTTC. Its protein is CASSVEGGGYQETQYF.

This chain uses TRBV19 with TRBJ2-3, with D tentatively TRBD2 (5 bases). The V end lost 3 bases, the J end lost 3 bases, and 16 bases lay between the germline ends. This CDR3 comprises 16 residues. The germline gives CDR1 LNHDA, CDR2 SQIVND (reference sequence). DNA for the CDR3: TGTGCCAGTAGTATTATCGGTCGGGGAGAAACAGATACGCAGTATTTT. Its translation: CASSIIGRGETDTQYF.

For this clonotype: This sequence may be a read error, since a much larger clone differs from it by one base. The CDR3 here is CASISGRGAYEQYF. CDR3 in DNA: TGTGCCAGCATTTCGGGGAGGGGCGCCTACGAGCAGTACTTC. The rearrangement links TRBV2 to TRBJ2-7, with 7 bases identical to TRBD2. This CDR3 is built from 14 residues. Germline lookup yields CDR1 SNHLY and CDR2 FYNNEI. Losses at the gene ends were 7 bases for V and 2 bases for J; bases not matched to a gene: 8.

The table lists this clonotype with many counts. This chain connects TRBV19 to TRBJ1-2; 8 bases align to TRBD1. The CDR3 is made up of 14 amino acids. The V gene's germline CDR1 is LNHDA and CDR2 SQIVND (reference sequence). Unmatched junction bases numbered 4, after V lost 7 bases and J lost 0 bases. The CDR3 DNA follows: TGTGCCAGTAAGGCACAGGGGGCTAACTATGGCTACACCTTC. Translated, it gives CASKAQGANYGYTF.